This T cell receptor (beta chain) stems from a study of blood T cell repertoires in COVID-19. Study context: The United States, Italy and Spain supplied acute and convalescent COVID-19 samples. The cDNA or gDNA used as material had been derived from T cells, B-cell-depleted T cells, or PBMCs.

The trim removed 4 bases at V and 3 bases at J, leaving 9 bases unmatched. CDR3 length equals 15 residues. Per germline, CDR1 LGHDT and CDR2 YNNKEL (reference sequence). Profiled with immunoSEQ multiplex PCR; TCRdb holds only in-frame clones, not every one. The sample has around 80,000 clones, approximately 80% seen once. This chain connects TRBV3-1 (or the pseudogene TRBV3-2) to TRBJ2-7; 7 positions agree with TRBD1. Sequenced sample: peripheral blood. This receptor was taken from a human donor in a cohort sampled during active COVID-19. The CDR3 nucleotides are TGTGCCAGCAGCCCCTCTACCGACAGGGTCTACGAGCAGTACTTC. Translation gives CASSPSTDRVYEQYF.